This TCR beta chain was found in a study of blood T cell repertoires in COVID-19. Original analysis: Amplification of reference gene primers provided the estimated nucleated cell counts. Sequencing used immunoSEQ multiplex PCR; TCRdb keeps in-frame clones, though not all of them. The DNA gave D and trimming, while V, J and clone size come from that table. The data contain tens of thousands of clones, about 72% of them singletons. Germline-derived CDR1 and CDR2 are LGHDT and YNNKEL (reference sequence). The CDR3 length is 14 residues. V lost 4 bases and J lost 2; bases outside the gene matches: 2. The sample comprised peripheral blood. The chain carries TRBV3-1 (or the pseudogene TRBV3-2) and TRBJ1-3, with 7 bases identical to TRBD1. This receptor was obtained from an older woman with acute or convalescent COVID-19. The CDR3 DNA reads as TGTGCCAGCAGCCGTGGGACAGCTGGAAACACCATATATTTT. As protein: CASSRGTAGNTIYF.